This entry lists 5 T cell receptor beta chains sequenced from one sample in a study of blood T cell repertoires in COVID-19. Using immunoSEQ multiplex PCR, the repertoire was profiled, and TCRdb retains in-frame clones only, with some absent. Of tens of thousands of clones in the sample, approximately 90% were seen once. Material: peripheral blood. These receptor sequences come from a man aged 50 to 59 with COVID-19, enrolled during active disease.

The chain couples TRBV6-5 to TRBJ1-3, with D maybe TRBD1 (5 bases). The ends were cut back, 7 bases at V and 8 bases at J, with 18 bases in the middle. Germline CDR1 MNHEY, CDR2 SVGAGI. The CDR3 spans 14 residues. CDR3 nucleotide sequence: TGTGCCAGCATTCCCTCAGGGATCAGGTACACCATATATTTT. Translating it yields CASIPSGIRYTIYF.

The chain couples TRBV7-3 to TRBJ2-3, with D possibly matching TRBD2 (6 bases). There are 16 residues in the CDR3. CDR1 SGHTA and CDR2 FQGTGA come from the germline V gene. The germline V and J ends were trimmed by 2 bases and 4 bases, with 16 bases remaining between them. In DNA, the CDR3 is TGTGCCAGCAGCTTAGCCGGGACGCGGGGAGCAGATACGCAGTATTTT. The encoded protein is CASSLAGTRGADTQYF. Complete variable domain (other parts from reference TRBV7-3 and TRBJ2-3): GAGVSQTPSNKVTEKGKYVELRCDPISGHTALYWYRQSLGQGPEFLIYFQGTGAADDSGLPNDRFFAVRPEGSVSTLKIQRTERGDSAVYLCASSLAGTRGADTQYFGPGTRLTVL.

The sample holds one count of this clone. The CDR3 is CASSQGHLSSGNTIYF. As DNA, the CDR3 is TGTGCCAGCAGCCAGGGACATTTGAGCTCTGGAAACACCATATATTTT. V gene TRBV28 combines with J gene TRBJ1-3; a weak D match, TRBD1 (6 bases). Trimming removed 6 bases from V and 0 bases from J, with 15 bases in between. Germline CDR1 and CDR2: MDHEN and SYDVKM. The CDR3 has 16 amino acids.

This clone has just a few counts. V and J are TRBV7-2 and TRBJ1-2, with 7 nucleotides matching TRBD1. This CDR3 spans 14 amino acids. Germline-derived CDR1 and CDR2 are SGHTA and FQGNSA. V trimming: 4 bases; J trimming: 4 bases; junction bases outside the gene matches: 6. CDR3 in amino acids: CASSSPGTVYGYTF. CDR3 nucleotides: TGTGCCAGCAGCTCCCCCGGGACAGTCTATGGCTACACCTTC.

This clone was recorded once. V gene TRBV7-2 combines with J gene TRBJ2-2; no clear D gene. The CDR3 spans 13 residues. The V end was cut by 3 bases, the J end by 6 bases, with 8 bases between. CDR1 is SGHTA and CDR2 is FQGNSA in the germline V gene. CDR3 in DNA: TGTGCCAGCAGCTTCTCACGGGCCGGGGAGCTGTTTTTT. It yields the protein CASSFSRAGELFF.